The rows below give T cell receptor beta chains drawn from one sample of a study of cytomegalovirus exposure and HLA in healthy donors. This table comes from immunoSEQ multiplex PCR, and its TCRdb copy is limited to in-frame clones, with some not included. The sample consists of roughly 76,000 clones, roughly 85% of them appearing once. The sequenced sample consisted of PBMCs. The receptors were sampled from a man aged 25 to 40 in good health and CMV-seronegative. Both conserved end residues are part of each CDR3. A D gene is named only where the DNA matches it firmly. The listing skips clone size in some rows; elsewhere it reads once, few, many or a size class.

CDR3aa: CASSLYRNSGNTIYF
CDR3nt: TGTGCCAGCAGCTTGTACAGGAACTCTGGAAACACCATATATTTT
abundance: .
j_gene: TRBJ1-3
v_gene: TRBV5-6
d_gene: .

CDR3aa: CASRGVTGASQPQHF
CDR3nt: TGTGCCAGCAGGGGGGTCACAGGGGCTAGTCAGCCCCAGCATTTT
abundance: once
j_gene: TRBJ1-5
v_gene: TRBV2
d_gene: TRBD1

CDR3aa: CASSISYRSTDTQYF
CDR3nt: TGCGCCAGCAGCATCTCCTACAGAAGCACAGATACGCAGTATTTT
abundance: .
j_gene: TRBJ2-3
v_gene: TRBV5-1
d_gene: .

CDR3aa: CASSDPWGQGAAEQYF
CDR3nt: TGTGCCAGCAGTGATCCTTGGGGACAGGGGGCTGCTGAGCAGTACTTC
abundance: .
j_gene: TRBJ2-7
v_gene: TRBV6-1
d_gene: TRBD1

CDR3aa: CASSEAGLAGEQFF
CDR3nt: TGTGCCAGCAGTGAGGCCGGACTAGCAGGCGAGCAGTTCTTC
abundance: few
j_gene: TRBJ2-1
v_gene: TRBV6-1
d_gene: TRBD2

CDR3aa: CASRPSGGGEQYF
CDR3nt: TGTGCCAGCAGGCCCTCAGGGGGCGGCGAGCAGTACTTC
abundance: .
j_gene: TRBJ2-7
v_gene: TRBV28
d_gene: TRBD1

CDR3aa: CASSRGDSTNEKLFF
CDR3nt: TGTGCCAGCAGCCGCGGGGATTCAACTAATGAAAAACTGTTTTTT
abundance: .
j_gene: TRBJ1-4
v_gene: TRBV5-5
d_gene: .

CDR3aa: CASSLILLATKSETQYF
CDR3nt: TGTGCCAGCAGCTTGATTCTGCTAGCGACGAAAAGCGAGACCCAGTACTTC
abundance: .
j_gene: TRBJ2-5
v_gene: TRBV5-6
d_gene: .

CDR3aa: CAWSPPSGGDTGELFF
CDR3nt: TGTGCCTGGAGTCCTCCCTCGGGGGGGGACACCGGGGAGCTGTTTTTT
abundance: few
j_gene: TRBJ2-2
v_gene: TRBV30
d_gene: TRBD2

CDR3aa: CASSSPQGLRAFF
CDR3nt: TGTGCCAGCAGTTCTCCCCAGGGGCTTAGAGCTTTCTTT
abundance: .
j_gene: TRBJ1-1
v_gene: TRBV6-5
d_gene: .

CDR3aa: CASSTGLNTEAFF
CDR3nt: TGTGCCAGTAGTACAGGGCTGAACACTGAAGCTTTCTTT
abundance: .
j_gene: TRBJ1-1
v_gene: TRBV19
d_gene: .

CDR3aa: CASRNQGGRTDTQYF
CDR3nt: TGTGCCAGCAGAAATCAGGGTGGGCGCACAGATACGCAGTATTTT
abundance: .
j_gene: TRBJ2-3
v_gene: TRBV6-1
d_gene: .

CDR3aa: CASSPEGSGRGNEQFF
CDR3nt: TGTGCCAGCAGCCCGGAGGGCAGCGGGAGAGGTAATGAGCAGTTCTTC
abundance: .
j_gene: TRBJ2-1
v_gene: TRBV13
d_gene: TRBD2

CDR3aa: CASSVNGGVAGELFF
CDR3nt: TGTGCCAGCAGCGTAAACGGGGGAGTAGCCGGGGAGCTGTTTTTT
abundance: .
j_gene: TRBJ2-2
v_gene: TRBV9
d_gene: .

CDR3aa: CASSEISVFSYEQYF
CDR3nt: TGTGCCAGCAGTGAAATCTCGGTTTTCTCCTACGAGCAGTACTTC
abundance: .
j_gene: TRBJ2-7
v_gene: TRBV2
d_gene: .

CDR3aa: CASSPGLARNEQYF
CDR3nt: TGTGCCAGCAGCCCGGGACTAGCGAGGAACGAGCAGTACTTC
abundance: .
j_gene: TRBJ2-7
v_gene: TRBV7-2
d_gene: TRBD2

CDR3aa: CASRDRGFYEQYF
CDR3nt: TGTGCCAGCAGGGACAGGGGTTTCTACGAGCAGTACTTC
abundance: .
j_gene: TRBJ2-7
v_gene: TRBV27
d_gene: TRBD1

CDR3aa: CASSHQQGRNQPQHF
CDR3nt: TGCGCCAGCAGCCATCAACAGGGAAGGAATCAGCCCCAGCATTTT
abundance: .
j_gene: TRBJ1-5
v_gene: TRBV4-1
d_gene: .

CDR3aa: CASTAGAGILRMKYF
CDR3nt: TGTGCCAGCACTGCTGGGGCAGGAATCCTTCGAATGAAGTACTTC
abundance: few
j_gene: TRBJ2-7
v_gene: TRBV6-5
d_gene: .

CDR3aa: CASSISGQNYGYTF
CDR3nt: TGTGCCAGTAGTATCTCGGGACAGAACTATGGCTACACCTTC
abundance: .
j_gene: TRBJ1-2
v_gene: TRBV19
d_gene: TRBD1

CDR3aa: CASSLTGLPQETQYF
CDR3nt: TGTGCCAGCAGCTTAACGGGCCTCCCACAAGAGACCCAGTACTTC
abundance: .
j_gene: TRBJ2-5
v_gene: TRBV7-3
d_gene: .

CDR3aa: CASTRGDTNTGELFF
CDR3nt: TGTGCCAGCACCCGGGGGGACACGAACACCGGGGAGCTGTTTTTT
abundance: .
j_gene: TRBJ2-2
v_gene: TRBV6-1
d_gene: .

CDR3aa: CASSGGAADTQYF
CDR3nt: TGTGCCAGTAGCGGGGGGGCTGCAGATACGCAGTATTTT
abundance: .
j_gene: TRBJ2-3
v_gene: TRBV10-3
d_gene: TRBD2

CDR3aa: CASSEWGGGMLYGYTF
CDR3nt: TGTGCCAGCAGTGAATGGGGTGGGGGCATGCTCTATGGCTACACCTTC
abundance: .
j_gene: TRBJ1-2
v_gene: TRBV6-1
d_gene: .

CDR3aa: CSALQETQYF
CDR3nt: TGCAGTGCTCTCCAAGAGACCCAGTACTTC
abundance: .
j_gene: TRBJ2-5
v_gene: TRBV20-1
d_gene: .

CDR3aa: CASSLRVNYGYTF
CDR3nt: TGTGCCAGCAGTTTACGAGTTAACTATGGCTACACCTTC
abundance: .
j_gene: TRBJ1-2
v_gene: TRBV28
d_gene: .

CDR3aa: CASSRRDRESREQYF
CDR3nt: TGTGCCAGCTCCCGACGGGACAGGGAGTCCCGCGAGCAGTACTTC
abundance: .
j_gene: TRBJ2-7
v_gene: TRBV18
d_gene: TRBD1

CDR3aa: CASSQTSGGGRSTDTQYF
CDR3nt: TGCGCCAGCAGCCAAACTAGCGGGGGGGGCCGTAGCACAGATACGCAGTATTTT
abundance: .
j_gene: TRBJ2-3
v_gene: TRBV4-3
d_gene: TRBD2

CDR3aa: CASSDLGAREQYF
CDR3nt: TGTGCCAGCAGCGACCTGGGGGCGAGGGAGCAGTACTTC
abundance: .
j_gene: TRBJ2-5
v_gene: TRBV5-6
d_gene: .

CDR3aa: CASSSQGAGNQPQHF
CDR3nt: TGTGCCAGCAGCTCTCAGGGGGCAGGCAATCAGCCCCAGCATTTT
abundance: few
j_gene: TRBJ1-5
v_gene: TRBV7-9
d_gene: TRBD1

CDR3aa: CASSLSGFFSLYNEQFF
CDR3nt: TGTGCCAGCAGTTTATCTGGGTTTTTTAGCCTATACAATGAGCAGTTCTTC
abundance: .
j_gene: TRBJ2-1
v_gene: TRBV27
d_gene: .

CDR3aa: CAIRDFYGYTF
CDR3nt: TGTGCCATTAGAGACTTTTATGGCTACACCTTC
abundance: .
j_gene: TRBJ1-2
v_gene: TRBV19
d_gene: .

CDR3aa: CASRDTPNYGYTF
CDR3nt: TGCGCCAGCAGGGACACACCGAACTATGGCTACACCTTC
abundance: .
j_gene: TRBJ1-2
v_gene: TRBV5-1
d_gene: .

CDR3aa: CSVGPSGRAGRSEQYF
CDR3nt: TGCAGCGTTGGGCCTAGCGGGAGGGCCGGTCGGTCCGAGCAGTACTTC
abundance: .
j_gene: TRBJ2-7
v_gene: TRBV29-1
d_gene: TRBD2

CDR3aa: CAWSNSGGWSYTF
CDR3nt: TGTGCCTGGAGTAATTCGGGGGGTTGGAGCTACACCTTC
abundance: few
j_gene: TRBJ1-2
v_gene: TRBV30
d_gene: .

CDR3aa: CASSELGQGLNIQYF
CDR3nt: TGTGCCAGCAGTGAATTAGGACAAGGTCTAAACATTCAGTACTTC
abundance: .
j_gene: TRBJ2-4
v_gene: TRBV2
d_gene: .

CDR3aa: CASSQDKEPGHQSYEQYF
CDR3nt: TGCGCCAGCAGCCAAGACAAGGAGCCGGGACACCAGTCCTACGAGCAGTACTTC
abundance: .
j_gene: TRBJ2-7
v_gene: TRBV4-3
d_gene: .

CDR3aa: CASSLAATATTEAFF
CDR3nt: TGTGCCAGCAGCTTAGCCGCGACAGCGACCACTGAAGCTTTCTTT
abundance: .
j_gene: TRBJ1-1
v_gene: TRBV7-2
d_gene: .

CDR3aa: CASSLRQSYEQYF
CDR3nt: TGTGCCAGCAGTTTACGTCAGTCCTACGAGCAGTACTTC
abundance: .
j_gene: TRBJ2-7
v_gene: TRBV27
d_gene: .

CDR3aa: CASSLAQGGYGYTF
CDR3nt: TGTGCCAGCAGCTTAGCGCAGGGTGGCTATGGCTACACCTTC
abundance: .
j_gene: TRBJ1-2
v_gene: TRBV7-2
d_gene: .

CDR3aa: CASLDRGYGDTQYF
CDR3nt: TGTGCCAGCCTAGACAGGGGCTACGGGGATACGCAGTATTTT
abundance: once
j_gene: TRBJ2-3
v_gene: TRBV7-9
d_gene: TRBD1

CDR3aa: CASSLDIGGGEKLFF
CDR3nt: TGTGCCAGCAGCTTAGATATCGGCGGCGGTGAAAAACTGTTTTTT
abundance: .
j_gene: TRBJ1-4
v_gene: TRBV7-2
d_gene: .

CDR3aa: CASSVAGGSTDTQYF
CDR3nt: TGTGCCAGCTCAGTAGCGGGGGGAAGCACAGATACGCAGTATTTT
abundance: .
j_gene: TRBJ2-3
v_gene: TRBV18
d_gene: TRBD2

CDR3aa: CASSPSGGNTEAFF
CDR3nt: TGTGCCAGCAGCCCTTCGGGAGGGAACACTGAAGCTTTCTTT
abundance: .
j_gene: TRBJ1-1
v_gene: TRBV7-6
d_gene: .